This TCR beta chain stems from a study of PD-1 blockade in classical Hodgkin lymphoma. Study overall: Patients had nivolumab dosed at 3 mg/kg, delivered intravenously every 2 weeks. Findings of the study overall: In CD4+ cells, TCR diversity went up significantly by C4D1, but in CD8+ cells it did not.

All the patients suffered relapse after autologous stem cell transplantation, and brentuximab vedotin exposure differed. Magnetic negative selection was used to purify CD4+ T cells from thawed PBMCs. The data were produced by immunoSEQ multiplex PCR, yet TCRdb's version contains in-frame clones alone and is incomplete. This sample has about 35,000 clones, with around 90% found just once. As for this clone: Its matching antigen is unknown.

J gave up 0 bases and V 2 bases, and 6 bases lay outside the gene matches. The CDR3 is 16 residues long. Germline assignment: CDR1 SQVTM and CDR2 ANQGSEA. The TCR comes from a human donor with classical Hodgkin lymphoma. Sequenced here: CD4+ T cells from blood, sampled at baseline. The rearrangement uses TRBV29-1 and TRBJ2-7; 11 bases map to TRBD2. For the CDR3, the DNA is TGCAGCGTTGAATCTAGCGGGAGGTTTAGCTCCTACGAGCAGTACTTC. Amino acid sequence: CSVESSGRFSSYEQYF.